This entry is about one TCR beta chain. What it recognizes is unknown. The sample comes from a study of cytomegalovirus exposure and HLA in healthy donors. Turning to the study itself: Unique TCR beta sequences numbering approximately 100 million came from about 180 million T cells in an earlier analysis. Whole-study results and caveats: Prior analysis indicated that the majority of TCR beta V segments exhibited productivity approximately 87% or approximately 30% of the time.

PCR primers comprised 60 Vbeta and 13 Jbeta primers. Profiled with immunoSEQ multiplex PCR; TCRdb holds only in-frame clones, not every one. The sample includes a few hundred thousand clones, 80% to 85% seen only once; the top ten take roughly 7.4%. This CDR3 has 16 amino acids. Per the germline V gene, CDR1 is SQVTM and CDR2 is ANQGSEA. Between the trimmed V and J ends, which lost 4 bases and 5 bases, there was a span of 21 bases. Material: PBMCs. This clonotype originated in a woman aged 55-69 years in good health and CMV-seropositive. This sequence joins TRBV29-1 and TRBJ2-1; D might be TRBD2 (6 bases). Here the CDR3 DNA reads TGCAGCGTTGGTTCCGGGAGAGGGTTCGGGCACAATGAGCAGTTCTTC. Protein: CSVGSGRGFGHNEQFF.